These T cell receptor beta chains were read from a single sample in a study of T-cell reconstitution after alpha-beta-depleted transplantation in children. Each CDR3 protein gets one entry after TCRdb re-called the PCR reads with MiXCR. The top ten hold approximately 13% of the sample, which has roughly 190,000 distinct CDR3 sequences, roughly 15% seen once. The sequences come from PBMCs from the stem cell graft donor, collected from the stem cell graft. All receptors come from a human donor who donated a stem cell graft to a child with acute lymphoblastic leukemia. The CDR3 runs from the conserved cysteine through the conserved F or W. D genes are given only for firm matches. A row's size may be missing; if present it is once, few, many or a size class.

clone size	D gene	V gene	J gene	CDR3 DNA	CDR3 protein
many	TRBD1	TRBV12-3/TRBV12-4	TRBJ1-6	TGTGCCAGCGCGAGACAGGGCAATTCACCCCTCCACTTT	CASARQGNSPLHF
many	NA	TRBV6-1	TRBJ2-7	TGTGCCAGTAGTGTCGGAGATACAGGTTCCTACGAGCAGTACTTC	CASSVGDTGSYEQYF
many	TRBD2	TRBV12-3/TRBV12-4	TRBJ2-1	TGTGCCAGCAGTTTATCCGCGGGGGGGGAGCAGTTCTTC	CASSLSAGGEQFF
many	TRBD2	TRBV10-3	TRBJ2-1	TGTGCCATCAATTCGGGACTAGCCATGTACAATGAGCAGTTCTTC	CAINSGLAMYNEQFF
many	TRBD2	TRBV7-9	TRBJ2-1	TGTGCCAGCAGCTTAAGGGGACTAGCGGAGACCTACAATGAGCAGTTCTTC	CASSLRGLAETYNEQFF
few	NA	TRBV6-5	TRBJ2-7	TGTGCCAGCAGTTACTCGAACTCCGAGAGCTCCTACGAGCAGTACTTC	CASSYSNSESSYEQYF
many	NA	TRBV29-1	TRBJ1-5	TGCAGCGTTGACACAGGCCTAAATCAGCCCCAGCATTTT	CSVDTGLNQPQHF
NA	TRBD1	TRBV20-1	TRBJ1-5	TGCAGTGCTAGAGAGGCGACAGGGAGTCAGCCCCAGCATTTT	CSAREATGSQPQHF
many	NA	TRBV7-8	TRBJ1-2	TGTGCCAGCAGCCCGATGGGAGGGAAGGGCTACACCTTC	CASSPMGGKGYTF
many	NA	TRBV7-8	TRBJ2-6	TGTGCCAGCAGCTTTAGTAACAGTTTGCAGGCGATCCTGACTTTC	CASSFSNSLQAILTF
many	NA	TRBV5-5	TRBJ2-1	TGTGCCAGCAGCTCTTCACCATCCTACAATGAGCAGTTCTTC	CASSSSPSYNEQFF
many	TRBD2	TRBV5-1	TRBJ2-1	TGCGCCAGCAGCTGGGATTCTAGCGGGGGTTACAATGAGCAGTTCTTC	CASSWDSSGGYNEQFF
many	NA	TRBV5-1	TRBJ2-1	TGCGCCAGCAGCTTCCGCGGGGCCTCCTACAATGAGCAGTTCTTC	CASSFRGASYNEQFF
many	TRBD1	TRBV5-1	TRBJ1-5	TGCGCCAGCAGCACAGGGGTCAGCAATCAGCCCCAGCATTTT	CASSTGVSNQPQHF
few	NA	TRBV20-1	TRBJ1-2	TGCAGCCCCCGGGGAGGGAATGGAGGCTACACCTTC	CSPRGGNGGYTF
many	NA	TRBV12-3/TRBV12-4	TRBJ2-1	TGTGCCAGCGGCTACGGTATGTGGAATGAGCAGTTCTTC	CASGYGMWNEQFF
many	NA	TRBV27	TRBJ1-1	TGTGCCAGCAGCCGCCAGCGGTTCATGAACACTGAAGCTTTCTTT	CASSRQRFMNTEAFF
many	TRBD1	TRBV5-6	TRBJ1-2	TGTGCCAGCAGCGTGGGACAGGCAGCTAACTATGGCTACACCTTC	CASSVGQAANYGYTF
many	NA	TRBV6-2/TRBV6-3	TRBJ2-3	TGTGCCAGCAGTTACGCCCTACCAACAGATACGCAGTATTTT	CASSYALPTDTQYF
many	NA	TRBV20-1	TRBJ2-4	TGCAGTGCTAGAGAAACGTTTACAGTCAGTAAAAACATTCAGTACTTC	CSARETFTVSKNIQYF
many	NA	TRBV29-1	TRBJ1-2	TGCAGCGTTGAATACTTAGGGGGACACAACTATGGCTACACCTTC	CSVEYLGGHNYGYTF
many	NA	TRBV20-1	TRBJ2-7	TGCAGTGCTAGAGATGTGGGCAGCGAGGCCTACGAGCAGTACTTC	CSARDVGSEAYEQYF
many	TRBD1	TRBV18	TRBJ1-4	TGTGCCAGCTCACCCCTTTCACCGGGACAGAGTAATGAAAAACTGTTTTTT	CASSPLSPGQSNEKLFF
few	NA	TRBV19	TRBJ2-5	TGTGCCAGTAGTATAGATCTCGTCGGGCCGCAAGAGACCCAGTACTTC	CASSIDLVGPQETQYF
NA	NA	TRBV11-1	TRBJ1-2	TGTGCCAGCAGCCCCCTCAAAAGACAGATTGGAGGGCCTAACTATGGCTACACCTTC	CASSPLKRQIGGPNYGYTF
NA	NA	TRBV27	TRBJ2-7	TGTGCCAGCAGTTTCAAACAGGACCCTTTCTACGAGCAGTACTTC	CASSFKQDPFYEQYF
many	NA	TRBV5-1	TRBJ1-2	TGCGCCAGCAGCTTGGTTGCGAACTATGGCTACACCTTC	CASSLVANYGYTF
NA	TRBD1	TRBV7-6	TRBJ2-2	TGTGCCAGCAGCCAACGGACAGGGATGAACACCGGGGAGCTGTTTTTT	CASSQRTGMNTGELFF
many	TRBD1	TRBV12-3/TRBV12-4	TRBJ2-2	TGTGCCAGCAGTTTAGGGGGTGGCTGGGACAGGCAAGATGCCGGGGAGCTGTTTTTT	CASSLGGGWDRQDAGELFF
few	NA	TRBV6-5	TRBJ2-7	TGTGCCAGCAGTTACGAAATAACGAGGGAGCAGTACTTC	CASSYEITREQYF
NA	NA	TRBV5-4	TRBJ2-7	TGTGCCAGCAGCTTTGGGCTCCGAGGGTCCTACGAGCAGTACTTC	CASSFGLRGSYEQYF
many	NA	TRBV10-3	TRBJ2-3	TGTGCCATCAGTGAGTCGCCTCAGAACGGACATCCGCAGTATTTT	CAISESPQNGHPQYF
NA	TRBD1	TRBV7-8	TRBJ1-5	TGTGCCAGCAGCATCCCAATCCGGGACAGGGTGTCAGAGGGTCAGCCCCAGCATTTT	CASSIPIRDRVSEGQPQHF
many	NA	TRBV29-1	TRBJ2-5	TGCAGCGTTGACGGTCTGGGACGGGGAGAAGAGACCCAGTACTTC	CSVDGLGRGEETQYF
NA	NA	TRBV27	TRBJ1-1	TGTGCCAGCAGATCACCATTTGAGGGAGCTTTCTTT	CASRSPFEGAFF
many	TRBD1	TRBV12-3/TRBV12-4	TRBJ1-1	TGTGCCAGCAGTTCATCGACAGGGCCTGAAGCTTTCTTT	CASSSSTGPEAFF
many	NA	TRBV7-9	TRBJ2-7	TGTGCCAGCAGACCCCGTGGCGAGGGGAACTACGAGCAGTACTTC	CASRPRGEGNYEQYF
few	TRBD1	TRBV4-1	TRBJ1-2	TGTGCCAGCAGCCCCGGGACGTTCGGGACAGGGATCTATGGCTACACCTTC	CASSPGTFGTGIYGYTF
many	NA	TRBV19	TRBJ1-1	TGTGCCAGTGGACAGCTGAGGAACACTGAAGCTTTCTTT	CASGQLRNTEAFF
many	NA	TRBV20-1	TRBJ2-1	TGCAGTTCTAGAGGGGCGAATGAGCAGTTCTTC	CSSRGANEQFF
NA	NA	TRBV12-3/TRBV12-4	TRBJ2-7	TGTGCCAGCAGTTTACTCCAGGGGTCCGAGCAGTACTTC	CASSLLQGSEQYF
NA	NA	TRBV5-6	TRBJ1-1	TGTGCCAGCAGCGATCCTTTGAGAGGGGACACTGAAGCTTTCTTT	CASSDPLRGDTEAFF
many	NA	TRBV3-1	TRBJ2-3	TGTGCCAGCAGCCAAGTGACAGATACGCAGTATTTT	CASSQVTDTQYF
NA	TRBD2	TRBV28	TRBJ2-2	TGTGCCAGCAGTGGTCGAAGCGGGAGGGCCTCCGGGGAGCTGTTTTTT	CASSGRSGRASGELFF
many	NA	TRBV3-1	TRBJ2-1	TGTGCCAGCAGCCACCTCCTTGCGAGTTCCTACAATGAGCAGTTCTTC	CASSHLLASSYNEQFF
many	NA	TRBV20-1	TRBJ2-1	TGCAGTGCTAGTAAGTCGGGAGTAACGAATGAGCAGTTCTTC	CSASKSGVTNEQFF
many	NA	TRBV12-3/TRBV12-4	TRBJ1-6	TGTGCCAGCAGTAGGACAGACTTCTATAATTCACCCCTCCACTTT	CASSRTDFYNSPLHF
few	NA	TRBV6-5	TRBJ2-3	TGTGCCAGCAGTTTTGGGACACCGGACACAGATACGCAGTATTTT	CASSFGTPDTDTQYF
many	TRBD2	TRBV12-3/TRBV12-4	TRBJ2-1	TGTGCCAGCACCGATGCTGGACTAGCGGGAAGTGGTGAGCAGTTCTTC	CASTDAGLAGSGEQFF
many	NA	TRBV7-9	TRBJ2-5	TGTGCCAGCAGCTTTGAGGGGGGCCAAGAGACCCAGTACTTC	CASSFEGGQETQYF
many	NA	TRBV12-3/TRBV12-4	TRBJ1-2	TGTGCCAGCAGCTTACTTCCAGGGTCCGGGTACACCTTC	CASSLLPGSGYTF
NA	NA	TRBV10-3	TRBJ2-2	TGTGCCATCAGTGAGTCGCTGACAGCACAGTTTTTT	CAISESLTAQFF
many	TRBD2	TRBV27	TRBJ2-1	TGTGCCAGCAGTGCCTATGCTAGCGGGTCGAGCAATGAGCAGTTCTTC	CASSAYASGSSNEQFF
many	NA	TRBV29-1	TRBJ1-4	TGCAGCGTGGGGAATGAAAAACTGTTTTTT	CSVGNEKLFF
NA	NA	TRBV10-1	TRBJ2-1	TGCGCCAGCAGTGAGTCACTAGATGCCTACAATGAGCAGTTCTTC	CASSESLDAYNEQFF
NA	TRBD1	TRBV6-1	TRBJ2-6	TGTGCCAGCCGGACAGGGGGCAGTGGGGCCAACGTCCTGACTTTC	CASRTGGSGANVLTF
NA	TRBD1	TRBV30	TRBJ1-1	TGTGCCTATAAAAGGGCGGACAGGGAGGGCACTGAAGCTTTCTTT	CAYKRADREGTEAFF
NA	NA	TRBV20-1	TRBJ2-7	TGCAGTGCTAGGCGAGGGGTAGGCGAGCAGTACTTC	CSARRGVGEQYF
few	NA	TRBV5-1	TRBJ2-7	TGCGCCAGCAGCGGGCGAGCGGGCGAGCAGTACTTC	CASSGRAGEQYF